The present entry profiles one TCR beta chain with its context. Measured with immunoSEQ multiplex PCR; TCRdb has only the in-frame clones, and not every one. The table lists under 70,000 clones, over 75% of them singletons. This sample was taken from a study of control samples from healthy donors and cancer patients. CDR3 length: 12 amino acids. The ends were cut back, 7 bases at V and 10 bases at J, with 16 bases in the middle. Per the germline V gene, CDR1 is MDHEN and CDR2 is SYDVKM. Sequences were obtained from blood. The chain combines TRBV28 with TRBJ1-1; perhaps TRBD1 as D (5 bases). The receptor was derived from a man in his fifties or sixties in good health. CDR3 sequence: CASTVGGRGAFF. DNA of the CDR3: TGTGCCAGCACTGTGGGGGGAAGGGGAGCTTTCTTT. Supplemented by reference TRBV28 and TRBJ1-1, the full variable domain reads DVKVTQSSRYLVKRTGEKVFLECVQDMDHENMFWYRQDPGLGLRLIYFSYDVKMKEKGDIPEGYSVSREKKERFSLILESASTNQTSMYLCASTVGGRGAFFGQGTRLTVV.